Each of the 23 T cell receptor beta chains below was sequenced from the same sample in a study of cytotoxic CD8 clonotypes in ibrutinib-treated CLL. Sequenced by immunoSEQ multiplex PCR; TCRdb stores in-frame clones only, minus some. The sample comprises 140,000 or so clones, 79% of which are singletons, and 9.5% to 15% rests with the top ten. This specimen consisted of PBMCs, obtained after 12 months of ibrutinib treatment. Receptors were obtained from a human donor with chronic lymphocytic leukemia.

Comments on this clone: One end of the junction varies from germline; a read error may be responsible. The J gene is TRBJ1-2, the V gene TRBV7-2; the D gene is possibly TRBD1 (6 bases). The CDR3 is 15 residues long. Germline V gene data show CDR1 as SGHTA and CDR2 as FQGNSA. The CDR3 DNA sequence: TGCGCCAGCAGCCAAGATAGTAACAGGGACTATGGCTACACCTTC. Its translation is CASSQDSNRDYGYTF.

J is TRBJ2-1 and V is TRBV2; 7 positions match TRBD1. Germline CDR1 is SNHLY and CDR2 is FYNNEI. Germline trimming cut 4 bases from V and 2 bases from J; bases unmatched to any gene: 5. This CDR3 has 15 amino acids. CDR3 bases: TGTGCCAGCAGTGCGAGGCAGGGGGCCTACAATGAGCAGTTCTTC. This codes for CASSARQGAYNEQFF.

The genes are TRBV19 and TRBJ2-1; D perhaps matches TRBD2 (6 bases). The CDR3 runs to 14 residues. The germline CDR1 and CDR2 sequences are LNHDA and SQIVND (reference sequence). Trimming took 3 bases from V and 6 from J, leaving 12 bases between them. In DNA, the CDR3 is TGTGCCAGTAGTATGCCGGGAGCCCTCAATGAGCAGTTCTTC. It encodes CASSMPGALNEQFF.

The V gene is TRBV4-3, the J gene TRBJ2-1, with TRBD2 identical over 7 bases. V gave up 3 bases and J gave up 2 bases; unmatched junction bases: 4. Germline CDR1 LGHNA, CDR2 YSLEER. This CDR3 has 15 amino acids. CDR3 protein: CASSQGRGTYNEQFF. In DNA, the CDR3 is TGCGCCAGCAGCCAGGGGAGGGGAACCTACAATGAGCAGTTCTTC.

This clone was observed a few times. This chain uses TRBV7-3 with TRBJ2-7; a weak D match, TRBD2 (5 bases). The V end was cut by 1 base, the J end by 7 bases, with 17 bases between. CDR1 and CDR2 from the germline V gene are SGHTA and FQGTGA. This CDR3 contains 15 residues. As DNA, the CDR3 is TGTGCCAGCAGCTTAAGGGGAGTAGGCAGTGAAGAGCAGTACTTC. As protein: CASSLRGVGSEEQYF.

This chain uses TRBV7-9 with TRBJ1-1, with D possibly being TRBD1 (6 bases). This CDR3 region has 15 residues. Looked up from germline, CDR1 is SEHNR and CDR2 is FQNEAQ (reference sequence). V was trimmed by 4 bases and J by 1 base, leaving 13 bases between them. CDR3 amino acids: CASSSYREQNTEAFF. The DNA for the CDR3 is TGTGCCAGCAGCTCCTACAGGGAACAGAACACTGAAGCTTTCTTT.

The rearrangement uses TRBV11-2 and TRBJ2-7; 7 positions agree with TRBD1. The junction had 3 bases not matched to a gene; V was cut back by 3 bases and J by 4 bases. The CDR3 sequence is 13 residues long. CDR1 and CDR2 (germline): SGHAT, FQNNGV. CDR3 bases: TGTGCCAGCAGCTTTTACAGGGGTTACGAGCAGTACTTC. This codes for CASSFYRGYEQYF.

The rearrangement links TRBV29-1 to TRBJ2-1, with 8 bases lining up with TRBD1. V lost 6 bases and J lost 0; bases outside the gene matches: 4. The CDR3 extends over 14 amino acids. Germline assignment: CDR1 SQVTM and CDR2 ANQGSEA. CDR3 loop: CSVLTGASYNEQFF. CDR3 sequence (DNA): TGCAGCGTCCTGACAGGGGCCTCCTACAATGAGCAGTTCTTC.

The V and J genes are TRBV7-9 and TRBJ2-5; D is perhaps TRBD2 (6 bases). In germline, CDR1 is SEHNR, CDR2 FQNEAQ (reference sequence). V was clipped by 3 bases and J by 5 bases, with 13 bases between them. CDR3 length: 14 residues. Here the CDR3 reads CASSFIGTGETQYF. The DNA for the CDR3 is TGTGCCAGCAGCTTTATTGGGACTGGCGAGACCCAGTACTTC.

In regard to this clone: One end of the junction fails to match germline, which may point to a read error. The chain has TRBV19 and TRBJ2-2, with a weak D call TRBD2 (7 bases). The V gene's germline CDR1 is LNHDA and CDR2 SQIVND (reference sequence). This CDR3 has 18 residues. The CDR3 spells CTSSIVRGGWANTGELFF. CDR3 nucleotides: TGTACCAGTAGTATAGTAAGGGGGGGCTGGGCGAACACCGGGGAGCTGTTTTTT.

CDR3 nucleotides: TGTGCCAGCAGCCCCCAGCTAGCGGGGTCCTACAATGAGCAGTTCTTC. Translated: CASSPQLAGSYNEQFF. This sequence joins TRBV7-8 and TRBJ2-1; 9 nucleotides line up with TRBD2. Trimming at V came to 5 bases and at J to 1 base, leaving 6 bases not matched to a gene. Germline CDR1 and CDR2: SGHVS and FQNEAQ. The CDR3 consists of 16 residues.

The chain recombines TRBV9 with TRBJ1-3; D gene unclear. Germline loops: CDR1 SGDLS, CDR2 YYNGEE. Trimming left V 3 bases short and J 0 bases short, with 16 bases between. The length of the CDR3 is 17 residues. The CDR3 DNA reads TGTGCCAGCAGCGACAACCTGTACAGCAACTCTGGAAACACCATATATTTT. Translation: CASSDNLYSNSGNTIYF.

This chain uses TRBV7-2 with TRBJ2-2; 8 bases align to TRBD2. Looked up from germline, CDR1 is SGHTA and CDR2 is FQGNSA. The CDR3 has 16 residues. After removal of 5 bases from V and 2 bases from J, the junction contained 7 bases not matched to a gene. CDR3 nucleotide sequence: TGTGCCAGCAGCCGCCGACTAGCGCAAAACACCGGGGAGCTGTTTTTT. Translated: CASSRRLAQNTGELFF. Using reference TRBV7-2 and TRBJ2-2 for the parts outside the CDR3, the full variable domain is GAGVSQSPSNKVTEKGKDVELRCDPISGHTALYWYRQSLGQGLEFLIYFQGNSAPDKSGLPSDRFSAERTGGSVSTLTIQRTQQEDSAVYLCASSRRLAQNTGELFFGEGSRLTVL.

This rearrangement joins TRBV5-1 to TRBJ2-3, with 8 bases aligning to TRBD1. The CDR3 runs 15 residues. Germline CDR1 and CDR2: SGHRS and YFSETQ. V lost 1 base to trimming and J lost 5 bases; unmatched junction nucleotides: 6. The CDR3 reads CASSLFRGQGDTQYF. CDR3 nucleotide sequence: TGCGCCAGCAGCTTGTTCAGGGGGCAGGGAGATACGCAGTATTTT.

This chain uses TRBV25-1 with TRBJ2-3; maybe TRBD2 (6 bases). V dropped 4 bases and J dropped 0 bases, with 11 bases sitting between them. The CDR3 runs 15 residues. CDR1 and CDR2 from the germline V gene are MGHDK and SYGVNS. Written as DNA, the CDR3 is TGTGCCAGCAGTGCGTCTAGCGTAAGCACAGATACGCAGTATTTT. Protein product: CASSASSVSTDTQYF.

V usage is TRBV7-8 and J usage is TRBJ2-1, with 8 bases identical to TRBD2. V trimming: 1 base; J trimming: 0 bases; junction bases outside the gene matches: 5. Germline V gene lookup returns CDR1 SGHVS and CDR2 FQNEAQ. This CDR3 region has 17 residues. CDR3 coding DNA: TGTGCCAGCAGCTTAGAACTAGCGGCGATCTCCTACAATGAGCAGTTCTTC. It is translated as CASSLELAAISYNEQFF.

This rearrangement joins TRBV28 to TRBJ1-1; D is perhaps TRBD1 (5 bases). Deletions cut 3 bases from V and 7 bases from J, with 18 bases between. Germline lookup yields CDR1 MDHEN and CDR2 SYDVKM. This CDR3 region has 15 residues. The CDR3 DNA is TGTGCCAGCAGTTTTCCCCGGGGAGGGGCGAATGAAGCTTTCTTT. It yields the protein CASSFPRGGANEAFF.

This clone came up a few times. The rearrangement uses TRBV4-2 and TRBJ1-2, with 7 nucleotides matching TRBD1. After removal of 4 bases from V and 6 bases from J, the junction contained 8 bases not matched to a gene. Looked up from germline, CDR1 is LGHNA and CDR2 is YNFKEQ. The CDR3 has 14 amino acids. CDR3 region: CASSRRDDRDGYTF. In DNA, the CDR3 is TGTGCCAGCAGCCGAAGGGACGACAGGGATGGCTACACCTTC.

The rearrangement joins TRBV19 to TRBJ1-2; the match to TRBD1 covers 7 bases. CDR3 length: 14 amino acids. Per germline, CDR1 LNHDA and CDR2 SQIVND (reference sequence). Trimming at V came to 8 bases and at J to 4 bases, leaving 10 bases not matched to a gene. The CDR3 DNA reads TGTGCCAGTGTACAACCGGGACAGAGCTATGGCTACACCTTC. This codes for CASVQPGQSYGYTF.

This chain links TRBV2 with TRBJ2-5; D gene unclear. Germline CDR1 and CDR2: SNHLY and FYNNEI. The length of the CDR3 is 10 residues. Trimming removed 7 bases at V and 8 bases at J, with 8 bases between. Written as DNA, the CDR3 is TGTGCCAGCAAGGGTACCACCCAGTACTTC. Protein sequence: CASKGTTQYF.

The chain combines TRBV19 with TRBJ1-5, with TRBD1 matching 7 bases. The CDR3 totals 16 residues. CDR1 and CDR2 from the germline V gene are LNHDA and SQIVND (reference sequence). V dropped 5 bases and J dropped 0; count of bases not matched to a gene: 7. Here the CDR3 reads CASSAQGVYSNQPQHF. Here the CDR3 DNA reads TGTGCCAGTAGTGCCCAGGGGGTCTATAGCAATCAGCCCCAGCATTTT.

This sequence joins TRBV6-1 and TRBJ2-7; 11 nucleotides match TRBD2. This CDR3 contains 15 residues. V shed 5 bases and J 5 bases; nucleotides not matched to a gene: 8. Germline-derived CDR1 and CDR2 are MNHNS and SASEGT. The CDR3, as DNA: TGTGCCAGCAGTTCCCTAGCGGGAGGTATCGACGAGCAGTACTTC. The encoded protein is CASSSLAGGIDEQYF.

This clone was seen just once. This rearrangement joins TRBV4-2 to TRBJ2-3; D remains unclear. CDR1 is LGHNA and CDR2 is YNFKEQ in the germline V gene. V lost 5 bases and J lost 0, with 3 bases in between. The CDR3 loop spans 12 amino acids. The CDR3 nucleotides are TGTGCCAGCAGCGGGAGCACAGATACGCAGTATTTT. Its protein product is CASSGSTDTQYF.